This entry features one T cell receptor beta chain sequence. V shed 3 bases, J shed 2 bases, and the junction held 4 bases outside the gene matches. The length of the CDR3 is 14 residues. Germline V CDR1 and CDR2: SGHAT, FQNNGV. This entry comes from a study of blood T cell repertoires in COVID-19. The wider study: COVID-19 samples from acute and convalescent phases originated in the United States, Italy and Spain.

Per the authors' pipeline: Amplification from reference gene primers served as the basis for estimated nucleated cell counts. Here immunoSEQ multiplex PCR was the method, and the copy in TCRdb shows in-frame clones only, minus some. That table furnishes V, J and clone size, whereas the DNA furnished D and trimming. Of around 150,000 clones in the sample, less than 85% are singletons; the top ten hold about 6.4%. The sample taken for sequencing was peripheral blood. This chain joins TRBV11-2 and TRBJ2-7; 7 positions agree with TRBD2. The TCR was taken from a human donor in a cohort sampled during active COVID-19. The CDR3 nucleotides read TGTGCCAGCAGCTTCGGGGGGTCTACCTACGAGCAGTACTTC. Protein sequence: CASSFGGSTYEQYF.